Each of the 28 T cell receptor beta chains below was sequenced from the same sample in a study of cytomegalovirus exposure and HLA in healthy donors (dated by TCRdb to about 2017). To prepare the library, the immunoSEQ multiplex PCR assay was applied. The multiplex PCR relied on a mix of 60 forward primers for TCR Vbeta segments and 13 reverse primers for TCR Jbeta segments. TCRdb provides this immuneACCESS table in a form limited to in-frame rearrangements. Some clones are lacking; in checked studies, under half of them reflect an unresolved V gene, and why the rest are absent is not known. The sample contains about 120,000 clones, 75% to 90% of them found a single time. The ten largest account for about 1.7% of the sample. Sequencing used PBMCs. The receptors derive from a man aged 35 to 55 in good health and CMV-seronegative.

The genes are TRBV4-2 and TRBJ2-3; 12 positions agree with TRBD1. The CDR3 length is 18 residues. V shed 3 bases, J shed 5 bases, and the junction held 12 bases outside the gene matches. Per germline, CDR1 LGHNA and CDR2 YNFKEQ. The CDR3 sequence is CASSHGTGGQGAKDTQYF. The DNA for the CDR3 is TGTGCCAGCAGCCACGGCACAGGGGGACAGGGGGCAAAAGATACGCAGTATTTT.

The chain employs TRBV5-1 and TRBJ1-3; 8 bases match TRBD1. CDR1 SGHRS and CDR2 YFSETQ come from the germline V gene. The CDR3 is 15 amino acids. V gave up 3 bases and J gave up 9 bases; unmatched junction bases: 11. The CDR3 loop reads CASSSGTGGKITIYF. The DNA for the CDR3 is TGCGCCAGCAGCTCAGGGACAGGTGGAAAGATCACCATATATTTT.

The CDR3 reads CASSPTGTQYF. In nucleotides, the CDR3 is TGTGCCAGCAGCCCCACGGGTACGCAGTATTTT. V and J are TRBV21-1 and TRBJ2-3; the table gives TRBD2 as D, unverified against the DNA. TRBV21-1 is termed a pseudogene. CDR3 length: 11 amino acids.

The chain carries TRBV6-6 and TRBJ1-2, with 11 bases lining up with TRBD1. The CDR3 extends over 16 amino acids. Germline CDR1 is MNHNY and CDR2 is SVGAGI (reference sequence). V lost 6 bases to trimming and J lost 4 bases; unmatched junction nucleotides: 10. CDR3 sequence (DNA): TGTGCCAGCAGAAGGACAGGGGGCGAGTATGTCTATGGCTACACCTTC. Encoded protein: CASRRTGGEYVYGYTF.

This clone was counted once. The same CDR3 arises from other DNA sequences in this sample as well. The chain is built from TRBV28 and TRBJ1-5, with D perhaps TRBD1 (5 bases). V lost 6 bases and J 4 bases, leaving 7 bases between the germline ends. CDR1 and CDR2 from the germline V gene are MDHEN and SYDVKM. This CDR3 has 12 amino acids. CDR3 in amino acids: CASRGGNQPQHF. DNA of the CDR3: TGTGCCAGCAGGGGGGGTAATCAGCCCCAGCATTTT.

The rearrangement links TRBV28 to TRBJ1-5; D is undetermined. The length of the CDR3 is 12 residues. Deletions cut 4 bases from V and 4 bases from J, with 5 bases between. In germline, CDR1 is MDHEN, CDR2 SYDVKM. As DNA, the CDR3 is TGTGCCAGCAGTTCTCGTAATCAGCCCCAGCATTTT. Amino acids: CASSSRNQPQHF. Full variable domain (rest looked up from reference TRBV28 and TRBJ1-5): DVKVTQSSRYLVKRTGEKVFLECVQDMDHENMFWYRQDPGLGLRLIYFSYDVKMKEKGDIPEGYSVSREKKERFSLILESASTNQTSMYLCASSSRNQPQHFGDGTRLSIL.

The V call is TRBV10-3, the J call TRBJ1-1; weak D call: TRBD1 (5 bases). Germline CDR1 ENHRY, CDR2 SYGVKD. The length of the CDR3 is 12 residues. Trimming shortened V by 11 bases and J by 1 base, and 11 bases separated the two germline ends. The CDR3 DNA sequence: TGTGCCGTCGGGACTGGGAACACTGAAGCTTTCTTT. Protein product: CAVGTGNTEAFF.

Details on this clone: With a much larger clone just one base away, this may be a read error. The chain joins TRBV27 to TRBJ1-6; D possibly corresponds to TRBD1 (5 bases). Germline V lookup: CDR1 MNHEY, CDR2 SMNVEV (reference sequence). The CDR3 has 12 amino acids. The V end was cut by 6 bases, the J end by 7 bases, with 7 bases between. CDR3 in DNA: TGTGCCAGCAGGGCAGGGAATTCACCCCTCCACTTT. Translated, it gives CASRAGNSPLHF.

The chain combines TRBV6-5 with TRBJ1-6; 9 bases match TRBD1. Germline V gene lookup returns CDR1 MNHEY and CDR2 SVGAGI. The J segment lost 10 bases and the V segment lost 6 bases, leaving 4 bases of the junction unmatched. This CDR3 spans 13 amino acids. CDR3 in DNA: TGTGCCAGCAGACGGACAGGGGACTCACCCCTCCACTTT. Protein: CASRRTGDSPLHF.

J is TRBJ2-5 and V is TRBV28; TRBD2 aligns across 11 bases. V lost 3 bases, J lost 6 bases, and 6 bases stayed unmatched. The germline V gene encodes CDR1 MDHEN and CDR2 SYDVKM. This CDR3 has 15 amino acids. The CDR3 reads CASSLPSGGRKTQYF. CDR3 bases: TGTGCCAGCAGTTTGCCTAGCGGGGGGAGAAAGACCCAGTACTTC. The full variable domain, in which reference TRBV28 and TRBJ2-5 provide the parts outside the CDR3, is DVKVTQSSRYLVKRTGEKVFLECVQDMDHENMFWYRQDPGLGLRLIYFSYDVKMKEKGDIPEGYSVSREKKERFSLILESASTNQTSMYLCASSLPSGGRKTQYFGPGTRLLVL.

V is TRBV5-6 and J is TRBJ1-3, with a tentative D call TRBD1 (5 bases). In germline, CDR1 is SGHDT, CDR2 YYEEEE. The germline V and J ends were trimmed by 0 bases and 1 base, with 14 bases remaining between them. The CDR3 is 17 residues long. This CDR3 reads CASSLALLTASGNTIYF. For the CDR3, the DNA is TGTGCCAGCAGCTTGGCCCTATTGACAGCTTCTGGAAACACCATATATTTT.

The chain recombines TRBV4-1 with TRBJ1-6; 7 positions match TRBD1. Germline CDR1 reads MGHRA; CDR2 reads YSYEKL. Germline trimming cut 3 bases from V and 7 bases from J; bases unmatched to any gene: 9. This CDR3 has 16 amino acids. The CDR3 reads CASSHYVGQENSPLHF. Here the CDR3 DNA reads TGCGCCAGCAGCCATTACGTTGGACAGGAAAATTCACCCCTCCACTTT.

The chain's CDR3 is CASRLGGVPTEAFF. CDR3 sequence (DNA): TGTGCCAGCAGGCTTGGGGGGGTCCCCACTGAAGCTTTCTTT. The V gene is TRBV2, the J gene TRBJ1-1; D perhaps matches TRBD1 (5 bases). V shed 6 bases and J shed 4 bases, with 15 bases lying between them. This CDR3 comprises 14 residues. The V gene's germline CDR1 is SNHLY and CDR2 FYNNEI.

V usage is TRBV7-3 and J usage is TRBJ1-1, with D uncertain. Looked up from germline, CDR1 is SGHTA and CDR2 is FQGTGA. The CDR3 extends over 15 amino acids. V shed 3 bases and J shed 1 base, with 12 bases lying between them. Here the CDR3 reads CASSLAGGRNTEAFF. The CDR3 DNA sequence: TGTGCCAGCAGCTTGGCCGGAGGAAGGAACACTGAAGCTTTCTTT.

The chain uses TRBV19 and TRBJ1-5; a weak D match, TRBD1 (5 bases). Germline loops: CDR1 LNHDA, CDR2 SQIVND (reference sequence). CDR3 length equals 14 residues. Trimming removed 7 bases from V and 7 bases from J, with 17 bases in between. The chain's CDR3 is CASTPPGEWQPQHF. CDR3 nucleotides: TGTGCCAGTACTCCCCCGGGGGAATGGCAGCCCCAGCATTTT.

The genes are TRBV19 and TRBJ2-1, with a weak D call TRBD1 (5 bases). The CDR3 runs to 13 residues. Trimming took 2 bases from V and 10 from J, leaving 12 bases between them. Per the germline V gene, CDR1 is LNHDA and CDR2 is SQIVND (reference sequence). The CDR3 bases are TGTGCCAGTAGTATACAGGGTATAGGGGAGCAGTTCTTC. It translates to CASSIQGIGEQFF.

This chain joins TRBV29-1 and TRBJ1-3; D is possibly TRBD1 (6 bases). CDR1 and CDR2 from the germline V gene are SQVTM and ANQGSEA. This CDR3 spans 14 amino acids. Trimming removed 5 bases at V and 0 bases at J, with 11 bases between. In nucleotides, the CDR3 is TGCAGCGTTCTCGACAGGAACTCTGGAAACACCATATATTTT. Encoded protein: CSVLDRNSGNTIYF.

CDR3 nucleotides: TGTGCCAGCAGCCGGCTGACAGACGAAGCTTTCTTT. Protein product: CASSRLTDEAFF. The V call is TRBV7-9, the J call TRBJ1-1; tentative D call: TRBD1 (5 bases). The germline gives CDR1 SEHNR, CDR2 FQNEAQ (reference sequence). The ends were cut back, 5 bases at V and 8 bases at J, with 12 bases in the middle. The CDR3 runs to 12 residues.

This chain uses TRBV19 with TRBJ1-4; no firm D call. Looked up from germline, CDR1 is LNHDA and CDR2 is SQIVND (reference sequence). Trimming removed 5 bases from V and 5 bases from J, with 15 bases in between. The CDR3 is 15 amino acids. The CDR3 DNA follows: TGTGCCAGTAGTCTCTCGGTGTATCCCAATGAAAAACTGTTTTTT. It is translated as CASSLSVYPNEKLFF.

This clone was counted a few times. The rearrangement links TRBV6-5 to TRBJ1-5, with a weak D call TRBD1 (6 bases). Trimming pared 3 bases from V and 6 bases from J, leaving 12 bases between. The CDR3 is 14 amino acids. Germline CDR1 reads MNHEY; CDR2 reads SVGAGI. The CDR3 nucleotides read TGTGCCAGCAGTTATAAACAGGGCGGTCAGCCCCAGCATTTT. This translates into CASSYKQGGQPQHF.

This clone has a handful of counts. The chain joins TRBV7-8 to TRBJ1-5; D may be TRBD1 (6 bases). This CDR3 is 19 amino acids long. CDR1 is SGHVS and CDR2 is FQNEAQ in the germline V gene. V lost 1 base to trimming and J lost 1 base, with 20 bases between them. The CDR3 DNA sequence: TGTGCCAGCAGCTTAGACGGATTTACAGGGATAAGGAGCAATCAGCCCCAGCATTTT. Amino acids: CASSLDGFTGIRSNQPQHF.

This sequence joins TRBV6-1 and TRBJ1-2, with 8 bases aligning to TRBD1. The J segment lost 3 bases and the V segment lost 8 bases, leaving 8 bases of the junction unmatched. This CDR3 comprises 14 residues. From germline, CDR1 is MNHNS and CDR2 SASEGT. DNA of the CDR3: TGTGCCAGCTATGGACAGGGTGGAGACTATGGCTACACCTTC. The encoded protein is CASYGQGGDYGYTF.

This clone occurred a few times. The rearrangement joins TRBV6-5 to TRBJ1-2; TRBD1 matches at 9 bases. The CDR3 contains 15 residues. Germline trimming cut 10 bases from V and 2 bases from J; bases unmatched to any gene: 11. Germline CDR1 is MNHEY and CDR2 is SVGAGI. The CDR3: CATKPTGGANYGYTF. In DNA form, the CDR3 reads TGTGCCACCAAACCGACAGGGGGAGCGAACTATGGCTACACCTTC.

This chain joins TRBV25-1 and TRBJ2-7; 10 bases are shared with TRBD1. The V gene's germline CDR1 is MGHDK and CDR2 SYGVNS. The length of the CDR3 is 13 residues. The V gene end was trimmed by 1 base and the J gene end by 9 bases; junction bases not matched to a gene: 3. CDR3 bases: TGTGCCAGCAGTGAATCCGGACAGGGGGGGCAGTACTTC. Translated, it gives CASSESGQGGQYF.

The V and J genes are TRBV18 and TRBJ1-1, with unresolved D. Germline CDR1 is KGHSH and CDR2 is LQKENI. Deletions cut 4 bases from V and 0 bases from J, with 9 bases between. The CDR3 spans 14 residues. The CDR3 DNA follows: TGTGCCAGCTCACGAGGACTGATGAACACTGAAGCTTTCTTT. Translated: CASSRGLMNTEAFF.

The chain combines TRBV6-1 with TRBJ1-5; 7 bases map to TRBD1. V lost 6 bases and J lost 7; bases outside the gene matches: 12. The CDR3 is made up of 15 amino acids. Germline loops: CDR1 MNHNS, CDR2 SASEGT. The CDR3 DNA reads TGTGCCAGCAGCCCCTTTGGAGGGGGCGGACAGCCCCAGCATTTT. This gives the protein CASSPFGGGGQPQHF.

V usage is TRBV4-1 and J usage is TRBJ2-2, with 8 bases that match TRBD1. Germline loops: CDR1 MGHRA, CDR2 YSYEKL. The ends lost 0 bases at V and 0 bases at J; junction bases unmatched: 6. The CDR3 covers 18 residues. Here the CDR3 DNA reads TGCGCCAGCAGCCAAGATCCGACAGGGGCAACGAACACCGGGGAGCTGTTTTTT. This codes for CASSQDPTGATNTGELFF.

This clone has only one observation. The CDR3 here is CASSEGVVLGPNEKLFF. CDR3 DNA: TGTGCCAGCAGCGAGGGGGTAGTTCTTGGCCCGAATGAAAAACTGTTTTTT. This chain connects TRBV7-2 to TRBJ1-4; a possible D gene is TRBD1 (6 bases). Germline CDR1 reads SGHTA; CDR2 reads FQGNSA. The CDR3 is 17 amino acids. Trimming pared 5 bases from V and 5 bases from J, leaving 21 bases between.